This T cell receptor beta chain emerged from a study of Ad26.COV2.S vaccination and SARS-CoV-2 variants. The protocol was immunoSEQ multiplex PCR, while the TCRdb copy is restricted to in-frame clones and leaves out a portion. The sample has around 350,000 clones; approximately 84% are singletons. CDR1 KGHSH and CDR2 LQKENI come from the germline V gene. V gave up 3 bases and J gave up 0 bases, with 9 bases separating them. This CDR3 is 15 amino acids long. As for treatment: about 20 received Ad26.COV2.S at low or high dose, single or two shots; about five received placebo; per-sample allocation not given. Samples came from day 63 after the first vaccine or placebo injection. It was Wuhan-strain SARS-CoV-2 spike that the Ad26 vaccine vector expressed. In this sample, this clone turned up once.

The clonotype comes from a person between 18 and 59 years old who received the Ad26.COV2.S COVID-19 vaccine or a placebo. The material sequenced was peripheral blood, taken in a trial of Ad26.COV2.S vaccine versus placebo. V gene TRBV18 combines with J gene TRBJ1-3; D gene ambiguous. Here the CDR3 DNA reads TGTGCCAGCTCACCCCCGGGTAGCTCTGGAAACACCATATATTTT. It yields the protein CASSPPGSSGNTIYF.